This T cell receptor (beta chain) was sequenced in a study of T cells expressing NK-cell markers (dated by TCRdb to about 2020). A note on the overall study: Three sorted T-cell subsets (CD3+CD56+NKG2C+, CD3+CD56+NKG2C- and CD3+CD56-NKG2C+) from 8 or 9 donors had their TCR beta-chain repertoires profiled. Randomly selected healthy volunteers, three men and five women, were used as the eight sequenced donors. Illumina HiSeq 2000/2500, MiSeq or NextSeq was used to sequence libraries as 2 x 150 bp reads. Of the eight sequenced donors, seven were found to be HCMV-seropositive and one was found to be HCMV-seronegative.

About this clonotype: No antigen is known for it.

Sequencing was carried out with an Illumina HiSeq 2000. TCR beta cDNA libraries were made by 5'RACE template switching that added a universal primer site and unique molecular identifiers. Priming for cDNA synthesis came from the TCR beta constant segment, and two successive PCR amplification steps followed. The study's own analysis went as follows. MIGEC was used to demultiplex reads and group reads by UMI, and MiTCR was used to assemble and quantify clonotypes. Only TCR cDNA sequences supported by at least two reads were kept to exclude erroneous sequences. Downstream repertoire analysis used the tcR package, and clonotypes were matched across fractions by CDR3 nucleotide sequence plus V segment. VDJmatch was used to annotate antigen specificity against VDJdb, with one amino acid substitution in CDR3 allowed. Following reprocessing of the reads by TCRdb, the data hold one row per CDR3 protein sequence and no DNA is available. It is TCRdb's table, rather than the study itself, that gives the V and J calls and clone size. The table held for this sample gives a few hundred thousand distinct CDR3 sequences. Of the sample, about 1.5% falls within the top ten clones.

Results and caveats for the whole study, not just this receptor: For several donors, the dominant CD3+CD56+NKG2C+ clonotypes were among the top 10 CD8+ clonotypes and accounted for 1.0-7.0% of CD8+ T cells. It remained unclear whether the expanded NKG2C-expressing T cell clones were specific for HCMV antigens. Those dominant clonotypes were again the most abundant among CD3+CD56-NKG2C+ cells in a few donors, at roughly 28.3-60.1%.

To determine HCMV serostatus, a commercial ELISA kit was used to detect HCMV-specific IgG in serum. Ficoll density gradient centrifugation was used to isolate peripheral blood mononuclear cells from blood. The CDR3 sequence holds 13 residues, the cysteine and phenylalanine included. The entry carries no DNA sequence. Per the germline V gene, ENHRY is the CDR1 and SYGVKD is the CDR2. The TCR originated in a woman aged 50 to 60 in good health. Donor details come from another sample of the same person, matched by shared clones. The sample taken for sequencing was blood T cells: a sorted CD56 or NKG2C T cell subset, CD4+ or CD8+ T cells, or bulk PBMC T cells (not recorded which). The chain is encoded by TRBV10-3 joined to TRBJ1-1. The CDR3 region reads CAIGPPEGTEAFF.